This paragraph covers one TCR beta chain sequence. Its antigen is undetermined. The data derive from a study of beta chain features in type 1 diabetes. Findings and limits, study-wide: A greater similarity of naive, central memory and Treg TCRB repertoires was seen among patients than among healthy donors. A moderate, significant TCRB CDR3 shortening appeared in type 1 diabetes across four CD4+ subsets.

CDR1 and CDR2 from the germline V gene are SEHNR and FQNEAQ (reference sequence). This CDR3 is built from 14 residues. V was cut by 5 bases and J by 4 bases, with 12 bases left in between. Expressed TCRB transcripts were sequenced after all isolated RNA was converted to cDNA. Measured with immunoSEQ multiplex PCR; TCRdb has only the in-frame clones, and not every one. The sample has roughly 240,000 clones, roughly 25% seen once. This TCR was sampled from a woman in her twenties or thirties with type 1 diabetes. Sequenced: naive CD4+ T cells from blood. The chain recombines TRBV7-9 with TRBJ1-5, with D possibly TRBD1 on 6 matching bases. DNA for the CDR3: TGTGCCAGCAGCGGGGACACATCTAATCAGCCCCAGCATTTT. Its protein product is CASSGDTSNQPQHF.